These 15 T cell receptor beta chains originate from one sample sequenced in a study of T cells in Graves' hyperthyroidism and ophthalmopathy. TCR beta CDR3 regions were amplified from RNA transcripts. A first-round RT-PCR of the TCR CDR3 used the HTBI primer set. In TCRdb, the multiplex PCR reads were re-called with MiXCR into one record per CDR3 protein. The top ten hold about 20% of the sample, which has fewer than 450,000 distinct CDR3 sequences, approximately 14% seen once. The sample comprised blood. The receptors derive from a woman aged 55-70 years with Graves' ophthalmopathy.

In its sample, this clonotype was seen many times. V is TRBV18 and J is TRBJ1-1, with D uncertain. Germline-derived CDR1 and CDR2 are KGHSH and LQKENI. Trimming cost V 3 bases and J 0 bases, with 14 bases left between them. CDR3 length: 16 amino acids. The CDR3 bases are TGTGCCAGCTCACCTTTCAGCGTGAAAATGAACACTGAAGCTTTCTTT. Protein product: CASSPFSVKMNTEAFF. The variable domain in full, completed from reference TRBV18 and TRBJ1-1, reads NAGVMQNPRHLVRRRGQEARLRCSPMKGHSHVYWYRQLPEEGLKFMVYLQKENIIDESGMPKERFSAEFPKEGPSILRIQQVVRGDSAAYFCASSPFSVKMNTEAFFGQGTRLTVV.

CDR3 DNA sequence: TGCAGTGCTAGAGGACAGGGGGATGGACCCCAGCATTTT. Residues: CSARGQGDGPQHF. This chain joins TRBV20-1 and TRBJ1-5; TRBD1 agrees at 9 bases. Per the germline V gene, CDR1 is DFQATT and CDR2 is SNEGSKA (reference sequence). The CDR3 has 13 residues. V shed 1 base, J shed 10 bases, and the junction held 5 bases outside the gene matches.

Ten or more counts support this clonotype. Here the CDR3 DNA reads TGTGCCAGCAGCTTCTTAGCGGACACAGATACGCAGTATTTT. Its protein is CASSFLADTDTQYF. This rearrangement joins TRBV6-1 to TRBJ2-3; D might be TRBD2 (6 bases). CDR1 MNHNS and CDR2 SASEGT come from the germline V gene. Trimming cost V 6 bases and J 2 bases, with 12 bases left between them. This CDR3 comprises 14 residues.

This clonotype was detected many times. The chain recombines TRBV5-1 with TRBJ2-2; D perhaps matches TRBD2 (5 bases). CDR1 is SGHRS and CDR2 is YFSETQ in the germline V gene. The CDR3 is 15 residues long. Trimming stripped 0 bases from V and 4 bases from J, with 10 bases between. CDR3: CASSLGGSGTGELFF. In nucleotides, the CDR3 is TGCGCCAGCAGCTTGGGAGGGTCGGGCACCGGGGAGCTGTTTTTT.

J is TRBJ2-1 and V is TRBV10-2, with TRBD2 identical over 11 bases. J gave up 7 bases and V 8 bases, and 4 bases lay outside the gene matches. Germline CDR1 and CDR2: WSHSY and SAAADI. The CDR3 extends over 13 amino acids. The CDR3 spells CASVAGGPNEQFF. The CDR3 DNA is TGCGCCAGCGTAGCGGGAGGGCCAAATGAGCAGTTCTTC.

This clonotype was seen a handful of times. The V call is TRBV6-5, the J call TRBJ1-1; D might be TRBD1 (5 bases). CDR3 length: 14 amino acids. V was clipped by 0 bases and J by 3 bases, with 8 bases between them. Per germline, CDR1 MNHEY and CDR2 SVGAGI. The CDR3 loop reads CASSYSGVDTEAFF. The CDR3 nucleotides are TGTGCCAGCAGTTACTCGGGGGTCGACACTGAAGCTTTCTTT.

This clonotype has at least ten counts. The chain employs TRBV7-8 and TRBJ1-6, with D uncertain. The germline V gene has CDR1 SGHVS and CDR2 FQNEAQ. V was cut by 0 bases and J by 6 bases, with 12 bases left in between. The CDR3 is 16 residues long. CDR3 nucleotide sequence: TGTGCCAGCAGCTTAGCGTCGTCGCCCTTTAATTCACCCCTCCACTTT. Residues: CASSLASSPFNSPLHF.

The V gene is TRBV24-1, the J gene TRBJ2-5, with 9 nucleotides matching TRBD2. V was clipped by 4 bases and J by 5 bases; unmatched bases: 4. CDR3 size: 14 residues. The germline CDR1 and CDR2 sequences are KGHDR and SFDVKD. The CDR3 nucleotides read TGTGCCACCAGTGACTGGCGGGAGGGGGAGACCCAGTACTTC. Its translation is CATSDWREGETQYF.

This clonotype was observed at least ten times. The chain has TRBV3-1 and TRBJ2-5; D not resolved. The CDR3 is 11 amino acids. Germline loops: CDR1 LGHDT, CDR2 YNNKEL (reference sequence). Trimming cost V 0 bases and J 5 bases, with 1 base left between them. CDR3 bases: TGTGCCAGCAGCCAAGAGGAGACCCAGTACTTC. It specifies CASSQEETQYF.

This clonotype was seen a few times. The chain joins TRBV27 to TRBJ2-5, with 8 bases matching TRBD2. The CDR3 runs to 14 residues. CDR1 is MNHEY and CDR2 is SMNVEV in the germline V gene (reference sequence). J was trimmed by 5 bases and V by 1 base; bases with no gene match: 3. In DNA, the CDR3 is TGTGCCAGCAGTTTATGGTCGGGGGGGGAGACCCAGTACTTC. It specifies CASSLWSGGETQYF.

The chain carries TRBV9 and TRBJ2-1; 14 bases fit TRBD2. The CDR3 contains 16 residues. Germline trimming cut 6 bases from V and 5 bases from J; bases unmatched to any gene: 7. Germline CDR1 is SGDLS and CDR2 is YYNGEE. CDR3: CASNIGGLAGDNEQFF. In DNA, the CDR3 is TGTGCCAGCAACATAGGGGGACTAGCGGGAGACAATGAGCAGTTCTTC.

The gene calls are TRBV19 and TRBJ2-1; maybe TRBD2 (7 bases). This CDR3 comprises 15 residues. From germline, CDR1 is LNHDA and CDR2 SQIVND (reference sequence). The V end lost 5 bases, the J end lost 8 bases, and 19 bases lay between the germline ends. CDR3 coding DNA: TGTGCCAGTAGTCTCCTCCCCGGGGGGCCAGATGAGCAGTTCTTC. Residues: CASSLLPGGPDEQFF.

V gene TRBV28 combines with J gene TRBJ2-1; TRBD1 agrees at 7 bases. V gave up 10 bases and J gave up 7 bases; unmatched junction bases: 10. From germline, CDR1 is MDHEN and CDR2 SYDVKM. This CDR3 contains 13 residues. DNA for the CDR3: TGTGCCATCGCACATATACAGGGGAATGAGCAGTTCTTC. Translating it yields CAIAHIQGNEQFF.

This clonotype has ten or more counts. The chain is built from TRBV27 and TRBJ2-7; 7 bases map to TRBD2. CDR3 size: 15 residues. V lost 5 bases and J lost 7; bases outside the gene matches: 14. The V gene's germline CDR1 is MNHEY and CDR2 SMNVEV (reference sequence). The CDR3 nucleotides are TGTGCCAGCAGTCCCCGGGAAGCGGGGACTGGGGAGCAGTACTTC. Encoded protein: CASSPREAGTGEQYF.

This chain links TRBV9 with TRBJ2-2, with D unclear. Trimming cost V 3 bases and J 8 bases, with 5 bases left between them. In germline, CDR1 is SGDLS, CDR2 YYNGEE. CDR3 length equals 11 residues. The CDR3 DNA sequence: TGTGCCAGCAGCGACGGGGGGGAGCTGTTTTTT. Translated: CASSDGGELFF.